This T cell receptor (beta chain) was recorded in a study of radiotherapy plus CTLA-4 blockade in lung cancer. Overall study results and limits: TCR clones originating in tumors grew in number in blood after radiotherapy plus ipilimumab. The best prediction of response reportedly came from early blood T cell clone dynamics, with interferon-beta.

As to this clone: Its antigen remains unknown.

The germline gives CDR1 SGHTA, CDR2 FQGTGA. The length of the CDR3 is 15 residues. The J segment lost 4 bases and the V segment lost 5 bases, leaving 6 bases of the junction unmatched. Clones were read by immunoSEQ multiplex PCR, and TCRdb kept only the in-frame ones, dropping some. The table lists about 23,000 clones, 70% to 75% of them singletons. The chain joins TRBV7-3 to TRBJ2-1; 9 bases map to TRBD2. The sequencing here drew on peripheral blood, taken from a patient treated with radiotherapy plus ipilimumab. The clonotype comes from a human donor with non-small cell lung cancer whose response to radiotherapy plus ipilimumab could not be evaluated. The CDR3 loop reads CASSPLSGSYNEQFF. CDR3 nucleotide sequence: TGTGCCAGCAGCCCACTTAGCGGGAGTTACAATGAGCAGTTCTTC.